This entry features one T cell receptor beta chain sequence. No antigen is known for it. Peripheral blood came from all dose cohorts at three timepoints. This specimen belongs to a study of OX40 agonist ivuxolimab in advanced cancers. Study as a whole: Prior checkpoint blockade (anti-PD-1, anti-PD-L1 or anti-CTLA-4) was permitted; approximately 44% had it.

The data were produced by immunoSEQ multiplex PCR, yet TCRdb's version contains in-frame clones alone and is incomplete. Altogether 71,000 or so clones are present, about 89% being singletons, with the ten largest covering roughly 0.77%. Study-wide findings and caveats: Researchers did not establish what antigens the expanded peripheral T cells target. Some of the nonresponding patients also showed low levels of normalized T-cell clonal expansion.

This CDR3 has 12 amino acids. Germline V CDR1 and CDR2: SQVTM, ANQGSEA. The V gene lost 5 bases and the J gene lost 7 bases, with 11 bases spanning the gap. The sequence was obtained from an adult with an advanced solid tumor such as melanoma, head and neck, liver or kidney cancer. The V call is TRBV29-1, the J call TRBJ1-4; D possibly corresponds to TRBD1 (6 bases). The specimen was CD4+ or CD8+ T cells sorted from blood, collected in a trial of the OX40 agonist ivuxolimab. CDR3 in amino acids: CSVQGIGEKLFF. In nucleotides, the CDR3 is TGCAGCGTTCAGGGGATCGGTGAAAAACTGTTTTTT.